A selection of T cell receptor beta chains follows, all from one sample in a study of human T cells and chemical hapten exposure. TCRdb redid the calling of the RACE reads with MiXCR, one entry per CDR3 protein. This sample has 300,000 to 450,000 distinct CDR3 sequences, with approximately 5% found just once. The sample in question was whole blood, obtained in connection with sensitization to the hapten diphenylcyclopropenone (DPC). Receptors were obtained from a woman aged 50 to 60 with alopecia areata. Some clones in this sample may be carry-over from other donors' samples. Both conserved end residues are part of each CDR3. Fields, in order: clone size, J gene, V gene, D gene, CDR3 DNA, CDR3 protein. A D gene is named only where the DNA matches it firmly. Expanded clones are given a class, and other clones once, few, many or no size at all.

clone size: many; J gene: TRBJ2-7; V gene: TRBV6-6; D gene: -; CDR3 DNA: TGTGCCAGCAGTTACGATCAGGGAATTTCCTACGAGCAGTACTTC; CDR3 protein: CASSYDQGISYEQYF
clone size: many; J gene: TRBJ2-3; V gene: TRBV4-3; D gene: -; CDR3 DNA: TGCGCCAGCAGCCCACGGACGGCAGATACGCAGTATTTT; CDR3 protein: CASSPRTADTQYF
clone size: many; J gene: TRBJ2-7; V gene: TRBV2; D gene: TRBD2; CDR3 DNA: TGTGCCAGCAGTGAAGCACGGGGGGGGTACTACGAGCAGTACTTC; CDR3 protein: CASSEARGGYYEQYF
clone size: few; J gene: TRBJ2-5; V gene: TRBV5-6; D gene: -; CDR3 DNA: TGTGCCAGCAGCTTTAGAAGCGAGACCCAGTACTTC; CDR3 protein: CASSFRSETQYF
clone size: few; J gene: TRBJ2-1; V gene: TRBV9; D gene: -; CDR3 DNA: TGTGCCAGCAGCGTAGGCAGCGACACCTCCTACAATGAGCAGTTCTTC; CDR3 protein: CASSVGSDTSYNEQFF
clone size: few; J gene: TRBJ1-2; V gene: TRBV7-2; D gene: -; CDR3 DNA: TGTGCCAGCAGTTCGCAGGGGAATGATGGCTACACCTTC; CDR3 protein: CASSSQGNDGYTF
clone size: few; J gene: TRBJ2-7; V gene: TRBV9; D gene: TRBD1; CDR3 DNA: TGTGCCAGCAGCGTAGGGACAGGAAACTACGAGCAGTACTTC; CDR3 protein: CASSVGTGNYEQYF
clone size: many; J gene: TRBJ2-3; V gene: TRBV29-1; D gene: -; CDR3 DNA: TGCAGCGCTACAGACGGCACAGATACGCAGTATTTT; CDR3 protein: CSATDGTDTQYF
clone size: many; J gene: TRBJ2-5; V gene: TRBV6-5; D gene: -; CDR3 DNA: TGTGCCAGCAATAAACTAGTGCTTAAAGAGACCCAGTACTTC; CDR3 protein: CASNKLVLKETQYF
clone size: -; J gene: TRBJ2-6; V gene: TRBV12-3/TRBV12-4; D gene: -; CDR3 DNA: TGTGCCAGCACCCCGGAGCAATCTGGGGCCAACGTCCTGACTTTC; CDR3 protein: CASTPEQSGANVLTF
clone size: few; J gene: TRBJ1-5; V gene: TRBV12-3/TRBV12-4; D gene: -; CDR3 DNA: TGTGCCAGCAGTTTAGGGGGCCTCCGTCAGCCCCAGCATTTT; CDR3 protein: CASSLGGLRQPQHF
clone size: -; J gene: TRBJ1-5; V gene: TRBV29-1; D gene: -; CDR3 DNA: TGCAGCGTTGGAGGGGGAGGACATCAGCCCCAGCATTTT; CDR3 protein: CSVGGGGHQPQHF
clone size: few; J gene: TRBJ1-2; V gene: TRBV19; D gene: -; CDR3 DNA: TGTGCCAGTAGTATATATGAGGCTGCTAACTATGGCTACACCTTC; CDR3 protein: CASSIYEAANYGYTF
clone size: many; J gene: TRBJ2-1; V gene: TRBV7-8; D gene: TRBD2; CDR3 DNA: TGTGCCAGCAGGGAACTAGCGGGAGGCAATGAGCAGTTCTTC; CDR3 protein: CASRELAGGNEQFF
clone size: many; J gene: TRBJ2-6; V gene: TRBV7-2; D gene: -; CDR3 DNA: TGTGCCAGCAGCCCCTCTTCAGCGGGTATCTCTGGGGCCAACGTCCTGACTTTC; CDR3 protein: CASSPSSAGISGANVLTF
clone size: -; J gene: TRBJ2-3; V gene: TRBV20-1; D gene: TRBD2; CDR3 DNA: TGCAGTGCTGGGACTAGCGGAAACACAGATACGCAGTATTTT; CDR3 protein: CSAGTSGNTDTQYF
clone size: many; J gene: TRBJ1-1; V gene: TRBV14; D gene: -; CDR3 DNA: TGTGCCAGCAGCCAAGCGGCAAGTATGAACACTGAAGCTTTCTTT; CDR3 protein: CASSQAASMNTEAFF
clone size: few; J gene: TRBJ1-4; V gene: TRBV2; D gene: -; CDR3 DNA: TGTGCCAGCAGTAAACGAGGGACTAATGAAAAACTGTTTTTT; CDR3 protein: CASSKRGTNEKLFF
clone size: few; J gene: TRBJ1-5; V gene: TRBV2; D gene: -; CDR3 DNA: TGTGCCAGCAGCTGGGAGGGCAATCAGCCCCAGCATTTT; CDR3 protein: CASSWEGNQPQHF
clone size: many; J gene: TRBJ1-5; V gene: TRBV30; D gene: -; CDR3 DNA: TGTGCCTGGAGTGTGGGGCCAGGCTCGAAGCCCCAGCATTTT; CDR3 protein: CAWSVGPGSKPQHF
clone size: -; J gene: TRBJ2-1; V gene: TRBV7-8; D gene: -; CDR3 DNA: TGTGCCAGCAGCAGGGGACTGAGCTCCTACAATGAGCAGTTCTTC; CDR3 protein: CASSRGLSSYNEQFF
clone size: -; J gene: TRBJ2-3; V gene: TRBV24-1; D gene: -; CDR3 DNA: TGTGCCACCAGTGATTTAAGCAGCACAGATACGCAGTATTTT; CDR3 protein: CATSDLSSTDTQYF